The rows below give T cell receptor beta chains drawn from one sample of a study of blood T cells in healthy people across ages. TCRdb re-called the 5' RACE reads through MiXCR, storing one row per CDR3 protein. In the table there are over 750,000 distinct CDR3 sequences, 25% of which are singletons. The sample was also linked to a second study, of T cells of mothers and their children.

Sequencing was done on a sample of blood. The receptors stem from a boy under 18 in good health. CDR3s include the opening cysteine and the closing phenylalanine or tryptophan. Each record gives: J gene, V gene, D gene, clone size, CDR3 length, CDR3 protein, CDR3 DNA. The D gene is left open where the match is weak. The size of a clone is reported for some rows only, either as once, few or many, or as a class for expanded clones.

TRBJ1-2,TRBV12-3/TRBV12-4,-,-,12,CASSTETYGYTF,TGTGCCAGCAGTACAGAAACCTATGGCTACACCTTC
TRBJ1-2,TRBV2,-,-,12,CAPRTGNYGYTF,TGTGCCCCCCGGACGGGGAACTATGGCTACACCTTC
TRBJ1-6,TRBV4-3,TRBD1,few,13,CASSPDRDSPLHF,TGCGCCAGCAGTCCGGACAGGGACTCACCCCTCCACTTT
TRBJ2-1,TRBV4-2,TRBD2,few,13,CASSRSGGAEQFF,TGTGCCAGCAGCCGGAGCGGGGGGGCTGAGCAGTTCTTC
TRBJ1-1,TRBV12-3/TRBV12-4,-,-,14,CASSPPEDGNKAFF,TGTGCCAGCAGTCCCCCCGAGGACGGTAATAAAGCTTTCTTT
TRBJ2-3,TRBV20-1,TRBD2,few,17,CSARRLAGGYGTDTQYF,TGCAGTGCTAGAAGACTAGCGGGGGGATACGGCACAGATACGCAGTATTTT
TRBJ2-1,TRBV29-1,-,-,14,CSVEAEPSYNEQFF,TGCAGCGTTGAAGCGGAACCCTCCTACAATGAGCAGTTCTTC
TRBJ1-2,TRBV25-1,-,few,11,CASSGGQGYTF,TGTGCCAGCAGCGGAGGACAGGGCTACACCTTC
TRBJ2-6,TRBV28,-,-,17,CASTAGTGDSGANVLTF,TGTGCCAGCACCGCCGGGACGGGAGACTCTGGGGCCAACGTCCTGACTTTC
TRBJ2-7,TRBV20-1,-,-,11,CSAPLGVEQYF,TGCAGTGCCCCCCTAGGTGTCGAGCAGTACTTC
TRBJ2-7,TRBV20-1,TRBD1,-,14,CSAGEGTGNYEQYF,TGCAGTGCTGGAGAAGGGACAGGGAACTACGAGCAGTACTTC
TRBJ2-7,TRBV29-1,-,-,13,CSVQYRDSYEQYF,TGCAGCGTCCAATACCGGGACTCCTACGAGCAGTACTTC
TRBJ2-3,TRBV29-1,-,few,13,CSVGRRLTDTQYF,TGCAGCGTTGGAAGACGGCTCACAGATACGCAGTATTTT
TRBJ2-1,TRBV20-1,-,few,13,CSARDAQYNEQFF,TGCAGTGCTAGAGATGCACAGTACAATGAGCAGTTCTTC
TRBJ1-2,TRBV27,-,-,17,CASSSSTGQFNNYGYTF,TGTGCCAGCAGTTCCTCAACTGGACAGTTTAATAACTATGGCTACACCTTC
TRBJ2-2,TRBV4-2,TRBD2,-,15,CASSQGISGSRELFF,TGTGCCAGCAGCCAAGGTATTAGCGGGAGCCGGGAGCTGTTTTTT
TRBJ1-5,TRBV12-3/TRBV12-4,-,-,15,CASTIGVRSNQPQHF,TGTGCCAGCACTATTGGGGTGCGGAGCAATCAGCCCCAGCATTTT
TRBJ2-1,TRBV6-4,-,few,12,CASSDSGYEQFF,TGTGCCAGCAGTGACTCCGGTTATGAGCAGTTCTTC
TRBJ1-2,TRBV7-9,-,few,12,CASSPSGDGYTF,TGTGCCAGCAGCCCTTCGGGGGATGGCTACACCTTC